This T cell receptor (beta chain) is from a study of shared clonotypes between healthy human individuals. Looking at the study overall: Each donor's CD4 naive and CD4 memory cells filled three plates apiece, CD8 naive two, and CD8 memory one.

Turning to this clone: Its antigen is unidentified.

General observations from the study: Sampling involved blood alone; tissue repertoires likely differ. Compared with memory subsets, naive subsets generally had larger estimated richness. Relative to clonotypes present in all four donors, those not shared had lower generation probabilities.

Data came from immunoSEQ multiplex PCR; TCRdb stores just in-frame clones and leaves some out. The sample carries some 1.4 million clones, roughly 96% recorded once. This clonotype originated in a man aged 25 to 40 in good health. The sequenced sample consisted of naive CD4+ T cells sorted from blood. Subset noted: CD45RA+ positively selected.

CDR3: CAWSVRGTSYEQYF. The CDR3 region has the DNA TGTGCCTGGAGTGTACGGGGGACCTCCTACGAGCAGTACTTC. The chain couples TRBV30 to TRBJ2-7; a possible D gene is TRBD2 (6 bases). The germline gives CDR1 GTSNPN, CDR2 SVGIG (reference sequence). V was cut by 0 bases and J by 0 bases, with 9 bases left in between. The CDR3 runs to 14 residues.